This entry is about one T cell receptor (beta chain). Trimming left V 0 bases short and J 4 bases short, with 10 bases between. CDR1 is SGHAT and CDR2 is FQNNGV in the germline V gene. CDR3 length: 14 amino acids. The time point here: pretreatment peripheral blood. Pretreatment sampling and on-treatment sampling together yielded between 1 and 8 samples for each patient. The data were produced by immunoSEQ multiplex PCR, yet TCRdb's version contains in-frame clones alone and is incomplete. In the table there are about 87,000 clones, 84% of which are singletons. The data were taken from a study of PD-L1 blockade in urothelial cancer. Study-wide context: Bladder-origin urothelial cancer in males covered most of the roughly 29 patients. At 6 weeks and at 3 weeks (second dose) after treatment start, blood was analyzed. There were a median of approximately 150,000 T cells in blood samples.

The chain combines TRBV11-2 with TRBJ2-7; D possibly corresponds to TRBD2 (5 bases). The receptor was derived from a man aged 60-69 years with urothelial cancer. The sequenced sample was PBMCs, obtained around atezolizumab (anti-PD-L1) treatment. The CDR3 spells CASSLESRTYEQYF. Here the CDR3 DNA reads TGTGCCAGCAGCTTAGAGAGCAGGACTTACGAGCAGTACTTC. Using reference TRBV11-2 and TRBJ2-7 for the parts outside the CDR3, the full variable domain is EAGVAQSPRYKIIEKRQSVAFWCNPISGHATLYWYQQILGQGPKLLIQFQNNGVVDDSQLPKDRFSAERLKGVDSTLKIQPAKLEDSAVYLCASSLESRTYEQYFGPGTRLTVT.